The next 31 T cell receptor beta chains were all read from a single sample in a study of blood T cell repertoires in COVID-19. Libraries were prepared by immunoSEQ multiplex PCR; TCRdb keeps only in-frame clonotypes and omits some of them. The sample lists 96,000 or so clones, about 90% occurring once. The specimen sequenced was peripheral blood. The receptors come from a human donor with COVID-19, enrolled during active disease. The donor label of this sample is uncertain.

The J gene is TRBJ1-2, the V gene TRBV28, with 8 positions matching TRBD1. The V and J ends lost 5 bases and 7 bases, in that order; junction bases with no gene match: 12. Germline assignment: CDR1 MDHEN and CDR2 SYDVKM. The CDR3 has 15 amino acids. The CDR3 nucleotides read TGTGCCAGCAGTCTTCCGAACAGGGGGTTCTTTGGCTACACCTTC. This sequence encodes CASSLPNRGFFGYTF.

The chain uses TRBV12-1 and TRBJ2-2; TRBD1 reflects the table's D call only, with no check against the DNA. TRBV12-1 is marked as a pseudogene. The CDR3 totals 16 residues. In DNA form, the CDR3 reads TGTGCCAGCAGCACTTCCGGGACAAAACGCACCGGGGAGCTGTTTTTT. It codes for CASSTSGTKRTGELFF.

This clone appeared a few times. The chain employs TRBV6-1 and TRBJ1-4; TRBD1 is a possible D gene (5 bases). The germline gives CDR1 MNHNS, CDR2 SASEGT. The V end lost 0 bases, the J end lost 5 bases, and 10 bases lay between the germline ends. The CDR3 has 15 amino acids. For the CDR3, the DNA is TGTGCCAGCAGTGAAGCGTGGGGGGGGAATGAAAAACTGTTTTTT. Translation gives CASSEAWGGNEKLFF.

The chain joins TRBV7-3 to TRBJ1-1; D is possibly TRBD1 (6 bases). The germline V and J ends were trimmed by 0 bases and 3 bases, with 11 bases remaining between them. Germline V gives CDR1 SGHTA, CDR2 FQGTGA. The CDR3 loop spans 15 amino acids. Here the CDR3 DNA reads TGTGCCAGCAGCTTAACGTCCTGGACAGACACTGAAGCTTTCTTT. It encodes CASSLTSWTDTEAFF.

As regards this clone: At one of its ends the junction is not consistent with the germline gene, which may arise from a read error. V is TRBV11-3 and J is TRBJ1-4; D is uncertain. The germline V gene has CDR1 SGHNT and CDR2 YENEEA. The CDR3 length is 10 residues. CDR3 in amino acids: CASPWTAMPF. In nucleotides, the CDR3 is TGTGCCAGTCCTTGGACTGCGATGCCTTTT.

This clone was observed once. The chain joins TRBV9 to TRBJ1-3, with a possible D match to TRBD1 (6 bases). The CDR3 sequence is 16 residues long. The ends were cut back, 4 bases at V and 3 bases at J, with 17 bases in the middle. CDR1 is SGDLS and CDR2 is YYNGEE in the germline V gene. The CDR3 DNA reads TGTGCCAGCAGCCCGGGAGGGGGGGCGTTTGGAAACACCATATATTTT. This translates into CASSPGGGAFGNTIYF.

The rearrangement uses TRBV7-2 and TRBJ1-4; no clear D. This CDR3 is built from 14 residues. Trimming left V 3 bases short and J 4 bases short, with 9 bases between. CDR1 is SGHTA and CDR2 is FQGNSA in the germline V gene. The CDR3 spells CASSFLQNNEKLFF. The DNA of the CDR3 is TGTGCCAGCAGCTTCTTACAGAATAATGAAAAACTGTTTTTT.

V is TRBV2 and J is TRBJ1-1; 8 nucleotides line up with TRBD1. Germline lookup yields CDR1 SNHLY and CDR2 FYNNEI. Trimming took 6 bases from V and 2 from J; bases not matched to a gene: 8. CDR3 length equals 15 residues. In DNA form, the CDR3 reads TGTGCCAGCAGACCCCAACAGGGGGATAACACTGAAGCTTTCTTT. Protein sequence: CASRPQQGDNTEAFF.

This sequence joins TRBV30 and TRBJ2-1; 13 bases line up with TRBD2. Germline loops: CDR1 GTSNPN, CDR2 SVGIG (reference sequence). The CDR3 has 20 amino acids. With V trimmed by 0 bases and J by 4 bases, 15 bases remained unmatched. The CDR3 DNA follows: TGTGCCTGGAGTGTTTCCCTCTTTACTAGCGGGAGGGCCGGGTACAATGAGCAGTTCTTC. Protein: CAWSVSLFTSGRAGYNEQFF.

The chain joins TRBV18 to TRBJ2-3, with TRBD1 matching over 11 bases. V shed 3 bases, J shed 4 bases, and the junction held 9 bases outside the gene matches. Germline V gives CDR1 KGHSH, CDR2 LQKENI. CDR3 size: 17 residues. In DNA, the CDR3 is TGTGCCAGCTCACCTTGGACAGGGGGCTCAAGAGCAGATACGCAGTATTTT. Amino acid sequence: CASSPWTGGSRADTQYF.

The chain carries TRBV18 and TRBJ2-1, with TRBD1 matching 11 bases. The CDR3 is 16 amino acids. From germline, CDR1 is KGHSH and CDR2 LQKENI. Trimming took 4 bases from V and 8 from J; bases not matched to a gene: 10. DNA for the CDR3: TGTGCCAGCTCACTCGGACAGGGGGCTAACGTAGATGAGCAGTTCTTC. It is translated as CASSLGQGANVDEQFF.

The chain is built from TRBV18 and TRBJ2-7; perhaps TRBD1 as D (6 bases). In germline, CDR1 is KGHSH, CDR2 LQKENI. Trimming left V 0 bases short and J 3 bases short, with 15 bases between. The CDR3 contains 16 residues. The CDR3 region has the DNA TGTGCCAGCTCACCACCCCCCAGGGGTGGAATCTACGAGCAGTACTTC. Protein sequence: CASSPPPRGGIYEQYF.

This CDR3 reads CASRSTGLNTGELFF. The CDR3 DNA reads as TGTGCCAGCAGGTCGACAGGGTTAAACACCGGGGAGCTGTTTTTT. The rearrangement uses TRBV11-2 and TRBJ2-2; the match to TRBD1 covers 7 bases. The CDR3 length is 15 residues. Germline CDR1 reads SGHAT; CDR2 reads FQNNGV. The ends lost 6 bases at V and 2 bases at J; junction bases unmatched: 6.

J is TRBJ1-2 and V is TRBV19, with 9 bases fitting TRBD1. From germline, CDR1 is LNHDA and CDR2 SQIVND (reference sequence). This CDR3 spans 13 amino acids. The J segment lost 8 bases and the V segment lost 5 bases, leaving 6 bases of the junction unmatched. As DNA, the CDR3 is TGTGCCAGTAGTGTACAGGGGGCCGGAGGCTACACCTTC. Translating gives CASSVQGAGGYTF.

This clone was seen a single time. This sequence joins TRBV6-1 and TRBJ1-3, with 12 bases aligning to TRBD1. Germline V lookup: CDR1 MNHNS, CDR2 SASEGT. The CDR3 length is 19 residues. Unmatched junction bases numbered 8, after V lost 0 bases and J lost 2 bases. The CDR3 reads CASSEAWDRGRVAGNTIYF. The CDR3 DNA follows: TGTGCCAGCAGTGAAGCGTGGGACAGGGGGCGAGTTGCTGGAAACACCATATATTTT.

The chain combines TRBV4-1 with TRBJ2-1; D is perhaps TRBD1 (5 bases). Germline CDR1 is MGHRA and CDR2 is YSYEKL. The CDR3 consists of 17 residues. V lost 3 bases and J 7 bases, leaving 22 bases between the germline ends. The CDR3 loop is CASSHVMVGAEVNEQFF. The CDR3 DNA reads as TGCGCCAGCAGCCACGTTATGGTAGGGGCCGAAGTGAATGAGCAGTTCTTC.

This rearrangement joins TRBV6-6 to TRBJ2-1, with a weak D call TRBD1 (6 bases). The V end lost 7 bases, the J end lost 0 bases, and 10 bases lay between the germline ends. CDR1 is MNHNY and CDR2 is SVGAGI in the germline V gene (reference sequence). CDR3 length: 14 amino acids. CDR3 nucleotides: TGTGCCAGCATTGACAGGCGCTCCTACAATGAGCAGTTCTTC. It is translated as CASIDRRSYNEQFF.

The chain combines TRBV2 with TRBJ2-1, with 12 bases fitting TRBD1. CDR1 SNHLY and CDR2 FYNNEI come from the germline V gene. The CDR3 loop spans 14 amino acids. The ends lost 6 bases at V and 7 bases at J; junction bases unmatched: 4. The CDR3 protein is CASRGDRGLNEQFF. CDR3 coding DNA: TGTGCCAGCAGAGGGGACAGGGGGCTGAATGAGCAGTTCTTC.

The CDR3 DNA reads as TGTGCCAGCACCCGGGACAACCAGCAGTACTTC. Translated, it gives CASTRDNQQYF. This sequence joins TRBV2 and TRBJ2-7, with D perhaps matching TRBD1 (6 bases). The germline CDR1 and CDR2 sequences are SNHLY and FYNNEI. The CDR3 has 11 residues. Trimming shortened V by 7 bases and J by 8 bases, and 12 bases separated the two germline ends.

This clone was observed a handful of times. This rearrangement joins TRBV6-1 to TRBJ2-2; perhaps TRBD1 as D (6 bases). The germline V and J ends were trimmed by 3 bases and 5 bases, with 7 bases remaining between them. This CDR3 has 13 amino acids. The V gene's germline CDR1 is MNHNS and CDR2 SASEGT. The CDR3 DNA sequence: TGTGCCAGCAGTGAGCAGGGGACCGGGGAGCTGTTTTTT. Translated, it gives CASSEQGTGELFF.

This rearrangement joins TRBV10-3 to TRBJ2-2, with 10 bases aligning to TRBD2. The CDR3 totals 17 residues. The ends lost 4 bases at V and 3 bases at J; junction bases unmatched: 8. Germline assignment: CDR1 ENHRY and CDR2 SYGVKD. The CDR3 region has the DNA TGTGCCATCAGTGTGTGGACTAGCGGTTTGGACACCGGGGAGCTGTTTTTT. Its translation is CAISVWTSGLDTGELFF.

This clone has more than one count but fewer than ten. The rearrangement links TRBV6-6 to TRBJ1-5; tentative D call: TRBD1 (5 bases). V was cut by 5 bases and J by 5 bases, with 25 bases left in between. Germline CDR1 reads MNHNY; CDR2 reads SVGAGI (reference sequence). The CDR3 length is 18 residues. The CDR3 sequence is CASSGSGPGPRVHQPQHF. The DNA of the CDR3 is TGTGCCAGCAGTGGATCCGGTCCAGGGCCCCGCGTCCATCAGCCCCAGCATTTT.

V and J are TRBV19 and TRBJ1-1; 10 bases fit TRBD1. V shed 5 bases and J 7 bases; nucleotides not matched to a gene: 7. The CDR3 is 14 residues long. In germline, CDR1 is LNHDA, CDR2 SQIVND (reference sequence). The CDR3 protein is CASSVGQGDVEAFF. For the CDR3, the DNA is TGTGCCAGTAGTGTCGGACAGGGGGACGTTGAAGCTTTCTTT.

The chain recombines TRBV7-9 with TRBJ2-1; D unclear. Germline values: CDR1 SEHNR, CDR2 FQNEAQ (reference sequence). Trimming cost V 3 bases and J 8 bases, with 23 bases left between them. This CDR3 contains 17 residues. The CDR3 here is CASSFNVESHPLYEQFF. The CDR3 region has the DNA TGTGCCAGCAGCTTTAACGTAGAGAGCCATCCCTTATATGAGCAGTTCTTC. The whole variable domain, filled in from reference TRBV7-9 and TRBJ2-1, reads DTGVSQNPRHKITKRGQNVTFRCDPISEHNRLYWYRQTLGQGPEFLTYFQNEAQLEKSRLLSDRFSAERPKGSFSTLEIQRTEQGDSAMYLCASSFNVESHPLYEQFFGPGTRLTVL.

This clone was counted a few times. The chain is built from TRBV5-1 and TRBJ1-4; 9 bases are a match to TRBD1. The V gene end was trimmed by 4 bases and the J gene end by 0 bases; junction bases not matched to a gene: 4. The germline CDR1 and CDR2 sequences are SGHRS and YFSETQ. This CDR3 spans 16 amino acids. CDR3 sequence: CASSIDRGATNEKLFF. The CDR3 DNA reads as TGCGCCAGCAGCATAGACAGGGGGGCAACTAATGAAAAACTGTTTTTT.

DNA for the CDR3: TGTGCCATCAGGGTCACTGCCACAGATACGCAGTATTTT. It codes for CAIRVTATDTQYF. This chain links TRBV10-3 with TRBJ2-3; D is undetermined. The V gene lost 6 bases and the J gene lost 2 bases, with 9 bases spanning the gap. Germline V gives CDR1 ENHRY, CDR2 SYGVKD. The CDR3 spans 13 residues.

This chain joins TRBV12-3 or TRBV12-4 and TRBJ1-1; D call uncertain. Trimming took 8 bases from V and 2 from J, leaving 9 bases between them. This CDR3 region has 12 residues. Here the CDR3 reads CASSLSNTEAFF. DNA of the CDR3: TGTGCCAGCTCCCTGAGTAACACTGAAGCTTTCTTT.

This chain uses TRBV12-3 or TRBV12-4 with TRBJ1-1, with a tentative D call TRBD1 (5 bases). V was pared by 2 bases and J by 4 bases, with 8 bases between. The CDR3 is 13 amino acids. The CDR3 nucleotides read TGTGCCAGCAGTTTACAGGGTACCACTGAAGCTTTCTTT. This codes for CASSLQGTTEAFF.

This chain connects TRBV4-2 to TRBJ1-2, with D possibly matching TRBD1 (5 bases). The V end was cut by 4 bases, the J end by 6 bases, with 15 bases between. The CDR3 has 14 amino acids. Germline CDR1 reads LGHNA; CDR2 reads YNFKEQ. This CDR3 reads CASSPLTDGHGYTF. The DNA of the CDR3 is TGTGCCAGCAGCCCCCTGACAGACGGTCATGGCTACACCTTC.

This sequence joins TRBV18 and TRBJ2-7; D is possibly TRBD1 (5 bases). CDR3 size: 15 residues. Trimming left V 0 bases short and J 7 bases short, with 16 bases between. Germline CDR1 reads KGHSH; CDR2 reads LQKENI. The chain's CDR3 is CASSPPGQLSGEQYF. CDR3 sequence (DNA): TGTGCCAGCTCACCACCGGGGCAGTTATCAGGGGAGCAGTACTTC.

The V call is TRBV19, the J call TRBJ2-7; 12 bases match TRBD1. This CDR3 region has 15 residues. With 5 bases clipped from V and 3 bases from J, the junction kept 5 bases outside the gene matches. Germline V gene lookup returns CDR1 LNHDA and CDR2 SQIVND (reference sequence). The CDR3 protein is CASSPGTGGYYEQYF. The CDR3 DNA follows: TGTGCCAGTAGTCCCGGGACAGGGGGCTACTACGAGCAGTACTTC. Full variable domain (remainder filled in from reference TRBV19 and TRBJ2-7): DGGITQSPKYLFRKEGQNVTLSCEQNLNHDAMYWYRQDPGQGLRLIYYSQIVNDFQKGDIAEGYSVSREKKESFPLTVTSAQKNPTAFYLCASSPGTGGYYEQYFGPGTRLTVT.